Presented here are 4 T cell receptor beta chains from one specimen sequenced in a study of T cells in Graves' hyperthyroidism and ophthalmopathy. TCR beta CDR3 regions were amplified from RNA. A first-round RT-PCR of the TCR CDR3 used the HTBI primer set. TCRdb passed the multiplex PCR reads through MiXCR, listing each CDR3 protein once. The sample holds 380,000 or so distinct CDR3 sequences; about 13% are singletons and the top ten take around 20%. The sequenced material came from blood. These receptors were collected from a man aged 25 to 40 with Graves' hyperthyroidism that later progressed to Graves' ophthalmopathy.

The V call is TRBV20-1, the J call TRBJ1-2; TRBD1 matches at 9 bases. CDR1 is DFQATT and CDR2 is SNEGSKA in the germline V gene (reference sequence). V lost 2 bases, J lost 3 bases, and 4 bases stayed unmatched. The CDR3 is 14 residues long. CDR3 sequence reads: CSARPTGGDYGYTF. CDR3 nucleotides: TGCAGTGCTAGACCGACAGGGGGTGACTATGGCTACACCTTC.

This chain connects TRBV19 to TRBJ1-1; D is unresolved. CDR3 length: 13 residues. Trimming took 5 bases from V and 10 from J, leaving 17 bases between them. Per germline, CDR1 LNHDA and CDR2 SQIVND (reference sequence). The CDR3 sequence: CASSSRRGRGAFF. As DNA, the CDR3 is TGTGCCAGTAGTTCTCGGCGCGGCCGGGGAGCTTTCTTT.

This clonotype has more than one count but fewer than ten. The J gene is TRBJ2-7, the V gene TRBV5-5; no firm D call. The CDR3 covers 13 residues. Germline V gene sequence: CDR1 SGHKS, CDR2 YYEKEE (reference sequence). V lost 3 bases and J lost 3, with 10 bases in between. The CDR3 DNA sequence: TGTGCCAGCAGCTGGGTCCTAAGCTACGAGCAGTACTTC. Its translation is CASSWVLSYEQYF.

At least ten counts were recorded for this clonotype. V usage is TRBV10-3 and J usage is TRBJ1-3; D remains unclear. The ends were cut back, 7 bases at V and 0 bases at J, with 13 bases in the middle. The CDR3 runs to 15 residues. Per the germline V gene, CDR1 is ENHRY and CDR2 is SYGVKD. The CDR3 spells CAIKDGTLSGNTIYF. DNA for the CDR3: TGTGCCATCAAGGACGGAACCCTCTCTGGAAACACCATATATTTT.